The source of this T cell receptor (beta chain) is a study of shared clonotypes between healthy human individuals. As for this clone: Its antigen is not known.

The V gene's germline CDR1 is KGHSH and CDR2 LQKENI. The V and J ends lost 0 bases and 5 bases, in that order; junction bases with no gene match: 6. The CDR3 length is 16 residues. Sequencing was performed with immunoSEQ multiplex PCR; in TCRdb, only in-frame clones are kept and a portion is missing. The table lists 2 million to 3 million clones, roughly 93% of them singletons. Study-wide findings and caveats: Clonotype sharing levels among donors were expected to vary with sequencing depth. Among the subsets, naive ones generally showed larger estimated richness than memory ones.

The TCR comes from a man aged 18 to 29 in good health. Some clones in this sample may be carry-over from other donors' samples. Sample: naive CD4+ T cells from PBMCs. Specified subset: CD45RA+ positively selected. V usage is TRBV18 and J usage is TRBJ2-1, with TRBD2 identical over 8 bases. CDR3 sequence (DNA): TGTGCCAGCTCACCACCGGCGGGAGGACAACACAATGAGCAGTTCTTC. This gives the protein CASSPPAGGQHNEQFF.